This T cell receptor beta chain stems from a study of cytotoxic CD8 clonotypes in ibrutinib-treated CLL. Study-level findings and limits: Clonality (at baseline) was higher than in age-matched healthy donors and tracked circulating CD8+ T-cell counts. A difference in sampling times existed between sustained-remission and progressing patients. Public clonotypes, found uncommonly, either contracted or stayed stable on treatment.

Depths of 1 in 200,000 to 1 in 1 million T cells were the sequencing target. Clones were read by immunoSEQ multiplex PCR, and TCRdb kept only the in-frame ones, dropping some. The sample shows 150,000 or so clones, 79% of them seen only once. Trimming took 7 bases from V and 0 from J, leaving 9 bases between them. The CDR3 loop spans 14 amino acids. Germline lookup yields CDR1 MNHNS and CDR2 SASEGT. As regards this clone: Its antigen remains unknown.

This clonotype was sampled from a human donor with chronic lymphocytic leukemia. This chain links TRBV6-1 with TRBJ2-2, with D unclear. The sample here was PBMCs, taken after 12 months of ibrutinib treatment. The CDR3, as DNA: TGTGCCAGCACGGCGGAGCCGAACACCGGGGAGCTGTTTTTT. Translated: CASTAEPNTGELFF.